The clone carrying this T cell receptor beta chain turned up a few times. One end of the junction varies from germline; a read error may be responsible. Looked up from germline, CDR1 is SEHNR and CDR2 is FQNEAQ (reference sequence). The CDR3 spans 11 residues. The source of the sample is a study of T-cell reconstitution after alpha-beta-depleted transplantation in children. Unique molecular identifiers featured in how the TCRbeta library was prepared. TCRdb ran MiXCR on the PCR reads and lists one entry per CDR3 protein. Among 100,000 or so distinct CDR3 sequences listed, 12% were seen once. The rearrangement joins TRBV7-9 to TRBJ1-1, with a possible D match to TRBD1 (5 bases). The sequencing here drew on PBMCs from the stem cell graft donor, taken from the stem cell graft. This TCR was sampled from a human donor who donated a stem cell graft to a child with inherited bone marrow failure. CDR3 protein: CASTPRDFPSF. CDR3 nucleotides: TGTGCCAGCACCCCCCGGGACTTTCCCTCTTTT.